These 4 T cell receptor beta chains came from one sample sequenced in a study of Graves' ophthalmopathy and Graves' hyperthyroidism. RNA transcripts served as template for amplifying TCR beta CDR3 sequences. First-round RT-PCR with HTBI primers preceded a second-round multiplex PCR. From the multiplex PCR reads, TCRdb called clonotypes with MiXCR, one entry per CDR3 protein. The sample holds around 400,000 distinct CDR3 sequences, approximately 21% seen once. Source material: peripheral blood. These receptors were collected from a young woman with stable Graves' hyperthyroidism.

The sample holds many counts of this clonotype. This sequence joins TRBV6-2 or TRBV6-3 and TRBJ1-5; a possible D gene is TRBD1 (6 bases). V shed 6 bases and J shed 7 bases, with 13 bases lying between them. CDR1 and CDR2 (germline): MNHEY, SVGEGT. The CDR3 runs 13 residues. Here the CDR3 reads CASSAQGWQPQHF. For the CDR3, the DNA is TGTGCCAGCAGCGCACAGGGTTGGCAGCCCCAGCATTTT.

In this sample, this clonotype turned up many times. The chain has TRBV12-3 or TRBV12-4 and TRBJ2-2; perhaps TRBD1 as D (6 bases). The V gene lost 5 bases and the J gene lost 8 bases, with 15 bases spanning the gap. CDR3 size: 14 residues. The CDR3 coding sequence is TGTGCCAGCAGTCCTACAGGGTTGTCGGGGGAGCTGTTTTTT. It specifies CASSPTGLSGELFF.

This clonotype was counted at least ten times. The V call is TRBV30, the J call TRBJ2-5; D possibly corresponds to TRBD1 (6 bases). CDR3 length equals 12 residues. Trimming stripped 5 bases from V and 0 bases from J, with 7 bases between. Germline V CDR1 and CDR2: GTSNPN, SVGIG (reference sequence). CDR3 DNA sequence: TGTGCCTGGGGACAGAACCAAGAGACCCAGTACTTC. It translates to CAWGQNQETQYF.

This clonotype was seen at least ten times. The chain links TRBV4-2 to TRBJ1-3, with D hard to call. This CDR3 contains 16 residues. Germline CDR1 LGHNA, CDR2 YNFKEQ. The V end was cut by 0 bases, the J end by 4 bases, with 13 bases between. CDR3 residues: CASSQDQGQGGNTIYF. CDR3 nucleotides: TGTGCCAGCAGCCAAGATCAAGGTCAAGGCGGAAACACCATATATTTT.